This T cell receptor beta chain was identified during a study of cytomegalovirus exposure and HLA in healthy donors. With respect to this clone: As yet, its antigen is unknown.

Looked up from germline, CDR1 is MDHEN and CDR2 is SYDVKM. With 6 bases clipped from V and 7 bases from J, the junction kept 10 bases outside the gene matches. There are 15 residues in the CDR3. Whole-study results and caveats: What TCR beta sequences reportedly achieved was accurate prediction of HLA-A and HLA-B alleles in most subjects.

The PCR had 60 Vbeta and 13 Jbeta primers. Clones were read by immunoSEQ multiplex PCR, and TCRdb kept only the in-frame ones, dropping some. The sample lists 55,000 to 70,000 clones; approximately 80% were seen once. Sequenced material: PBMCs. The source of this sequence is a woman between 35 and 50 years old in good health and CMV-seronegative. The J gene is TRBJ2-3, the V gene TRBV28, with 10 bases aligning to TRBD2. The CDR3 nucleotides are TGTGCCAGCAGCCAGGGACTAGCGTCGTCAAATACGCAGTATTTT. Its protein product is CASSQGLASSNTQYF.